Sequencing of this T cell receptor (beta chain) was carried out in a study of cytomegalovirus exposure and HLA in healthy donors. Germline-derived CDR1 and CDR2 are MNHEY and SVGAGI. Trimming removed 7 bases at V and 2 bases at J, with 8 bases between. The CDR3 length is 12 residues. The table lists this clone with a few counts. PCR employed 60 Vbeta and 13 Jbeta primers. Libraries were prepared by immunoSEQ multiplex PCR; TCRdb keeps only in-frame clonotypes and omits some of them. The sample consists of over 75,000 clones, about 79% of them appearing once. The chain has TRBV6-5 and TRBJ1-2; unclear D gene. This clonotype originated in a male donor in good health and CMV-seropositive. Specimen: PBMCs. The CDR3 is CASIGGNYGYTF. In nucleotides, the CDR3 is TGTGCCAGCATCGGAGGGAACTATGGCTACACCTTC.